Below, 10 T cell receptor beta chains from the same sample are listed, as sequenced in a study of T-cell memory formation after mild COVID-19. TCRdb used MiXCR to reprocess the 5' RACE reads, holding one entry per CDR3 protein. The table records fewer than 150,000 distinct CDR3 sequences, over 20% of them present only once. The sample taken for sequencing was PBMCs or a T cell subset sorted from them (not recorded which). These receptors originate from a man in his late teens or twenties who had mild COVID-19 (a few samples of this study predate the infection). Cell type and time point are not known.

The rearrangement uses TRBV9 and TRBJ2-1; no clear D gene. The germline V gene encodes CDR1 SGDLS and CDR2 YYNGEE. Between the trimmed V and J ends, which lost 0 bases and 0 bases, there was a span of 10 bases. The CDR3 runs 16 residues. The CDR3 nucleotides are TGTGCCAGCAGCGTAGATGGCGGATACTCCTACAATGAGCAGTTCTTC. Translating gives CASSVDGGYSYNEQFF.

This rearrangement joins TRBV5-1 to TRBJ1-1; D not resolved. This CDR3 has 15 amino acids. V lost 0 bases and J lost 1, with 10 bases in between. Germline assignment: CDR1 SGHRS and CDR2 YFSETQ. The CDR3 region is CASSLGASRNTEAFF. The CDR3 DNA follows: TGCGCCAGCAGCTTGGGGGCCAGCAGGAACACTGAAGCTTTCTTT.

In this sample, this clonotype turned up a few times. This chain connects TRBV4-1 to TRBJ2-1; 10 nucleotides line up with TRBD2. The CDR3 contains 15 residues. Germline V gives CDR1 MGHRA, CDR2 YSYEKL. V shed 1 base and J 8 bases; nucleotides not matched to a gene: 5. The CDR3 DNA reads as TGCGCCAGCAGCCAAGGCGCTAGCGGGGGCTATGAGCAGTTCTTC. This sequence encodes CASSQGASGGYEQFF.

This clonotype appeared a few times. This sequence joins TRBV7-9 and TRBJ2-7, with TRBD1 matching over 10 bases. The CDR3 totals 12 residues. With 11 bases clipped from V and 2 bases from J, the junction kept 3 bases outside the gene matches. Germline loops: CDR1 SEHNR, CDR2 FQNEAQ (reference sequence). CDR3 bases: TGTGCCGGAGGGACAGGGGCCTACGAGCAGTACTTC. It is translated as CAGGTGAYEQYF. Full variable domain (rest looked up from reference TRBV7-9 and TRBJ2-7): DTGVSQNPRHKITKRGQNVTFRCDPISEHNRLYWYRQTLGQGPEFLTYFQNEAQLEKSRLLSDRFSAERPKGSFSTLEIQRTEQGDSAMYLCAGGTGAYEQYFGPGTRLTVT.

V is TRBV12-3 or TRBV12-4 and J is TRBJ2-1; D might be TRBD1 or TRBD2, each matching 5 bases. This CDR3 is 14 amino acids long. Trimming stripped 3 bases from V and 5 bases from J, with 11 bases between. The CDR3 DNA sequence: TGTGCCAGCAGTTTCGGGGACGGAGACAATGAGCAGTTCTTC. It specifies CASSFGDGDNEQFF.

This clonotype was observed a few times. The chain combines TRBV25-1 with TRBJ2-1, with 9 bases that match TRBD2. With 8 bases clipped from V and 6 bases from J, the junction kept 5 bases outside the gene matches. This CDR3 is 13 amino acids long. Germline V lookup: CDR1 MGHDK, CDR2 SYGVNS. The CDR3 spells CASARTSVNEQFF. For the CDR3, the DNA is TGTGCCAGCGCAAGGACTAGCGTCAATGAGCAGTTCTTC.

The CDR3 DNA sequence: TGTGCCAGCAGCAACCTGGACAGGGACGTGGGCGAGCAGTACGTC. Translating it yields CASSNLDRDVGEQYV. The V and J genes are TRBV6-6 and TRBJ2-7; 8 nucleotides agree with TRBD1. This CDR3 is 15 amino acids long. Losses at the gene ends were 6 bases for V and 6 bases for J; bases not matched to a gene: 13. CDR1 and CDR2 (germline): MNHNY, SVGAGI (reference sequence).

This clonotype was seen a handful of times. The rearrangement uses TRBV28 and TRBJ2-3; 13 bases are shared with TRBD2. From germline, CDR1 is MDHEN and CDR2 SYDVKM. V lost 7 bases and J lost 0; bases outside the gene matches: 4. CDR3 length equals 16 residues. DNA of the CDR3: TGTGCCAGCACCGGGACTAGCGGGGCTAGCACAGATACGCAGTATTTT. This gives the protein CASTGTSGASTDTQYF. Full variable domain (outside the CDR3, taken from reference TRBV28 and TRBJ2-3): DVKVTQSSRYLVKRTGEKVFLECVQDMDHENMFWYRQDPGLGLRLIYFSYDVKMKEKGDIPEGYSVSREKKERFSLILESASTNQTSMYLCASTGTSGASTDTQYFGPGTRLTVL.

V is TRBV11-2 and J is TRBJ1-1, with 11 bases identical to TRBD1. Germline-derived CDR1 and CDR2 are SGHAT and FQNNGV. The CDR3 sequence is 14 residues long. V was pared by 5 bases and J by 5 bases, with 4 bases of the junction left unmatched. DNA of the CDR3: TGTGCCAGCAGCCGGACAGGGGGCTGGACTGAAGCTTTCTTT. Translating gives CASSRTGGWTEAFF.

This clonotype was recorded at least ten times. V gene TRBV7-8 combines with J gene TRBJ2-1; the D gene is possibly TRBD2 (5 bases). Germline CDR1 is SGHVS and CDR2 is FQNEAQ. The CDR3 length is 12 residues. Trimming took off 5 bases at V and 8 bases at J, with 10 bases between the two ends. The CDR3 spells CASSAFGDEQFF. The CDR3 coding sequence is TGTGCCAGCAGCGCATTCGGGGATGAGCAGTTCTTC.